This T cell receptor beta chain was captured in a study of blood T cell repertoires in COVID-19. Study summary: The United States, Italy and Spain supplied acute and convalescent COVID-19 samples. T cells, B-cell-depleted T cells, or PBMCs supplied cDNA or gDNA.

Germline V CDR1 and CDR2: SGHRS, YFSETQ. Deletions cut 6 bases from V and 1 base from J, with 14 bases between. The CDR3 is 15 amino acids. In the authors' workflow: How many nucleated cells were present was estimated from reference gene primer amplification. Using immunoSEQ multiplex PCR, the repertoire was profiled, and TCRdb retains in-frame clones only, with some absent. Clone size and V and J calls were adopted from that table, with D and trimming inferred from the DNA. The profile shows about 160,000 clones, 70% to 90% of them singletons. The chain recombines TRBV5-1 with TRBJ1-3, with D perhaps TRBD1 (6 bases). This clonotype originated in a man aged 35 to 55 with acute or convalescent COVID-19. Sequencing was performed on peripheral blood. The CDR3 DNA reads as TGCGCCAGCACCCCAACAGGGCTGTCTGGAAACACCATATATTTT. Protein product: CASTPTGLSGNTIYF.